This T cell receptor (beta chain) is from a study of control samples from healthy donors and cancer patients. Data came from immunoSEQ multiplex PCR; TCRdb stores just in-frame clones and leaves some out. The repertoire holds about 160,000 clones, roughly 94% seen once, with less than 15% in the top ten. Per germline, CDR1 SGHTS and CDR2 YDEGEE. Trimming pared 4 bases from V and 4 bases from J, leaving 20 bases between. CDR3 length equals 16 residues. The origin of this receptor is a man in his 60s with colorectal cancer. The sample was PBMCs. The V and J genes are TRBV5-8 and TRBJ1-1; D might be TRBD1 (5 bases). The CDR3 is CASSAPPGELLTEAFF. The CDR3 coding sequence is TGTGCCAGCAGCGCGCCTCCGGGGGAACTCCTCACTGAAGCTTTCTTT. Looking up the rest from reference TRBV5-8 and TRBJ1-1 gives the full variable domain: EAGVTQSPTHLIKTRGQQATLRCSPISGHTSVYWYQQALGLGLQFLLWYDEGEERNRGNFPPRFSGRQFPNYSSELNVNALELEDSALYLCASSAPPGELLTEAFFGQGTRLTVV.